These T cell receptor beta chains were read from a single sample in a study of a mutant IDH1 vaccine in newly diagnosed glioma. Only in-frame clones appear in the TCRdb table, and some are missing; sequencing was by immunoSEQ multiplex PCR. Of around 62,000 clones listed, roughly 90% are singletons. Their antigens remain unidentified. This material consisted of PBMCs, taken from a glioma patient whose treatment included an IDH1 peptide vaccine. These TCRs come from a man in his forties with glioma. Both conserved end residues are part of each CDR3.

TRBJ2-2	TRBV15	CATGQGAGELFF
TRBJ1-1	TRBV5-1	CVSSMSFGEKGMNTEAFF
TRBJ1-2	TRBV5-1	CASSSGQAINYGYTF
TRBJ2-1	TRBV7-9	CASSIGTGFLGNEQFF
TRBJ1-1	TRBV11-2	CASSSLATPNTEAFF
TRBJ1-1	TRBV20-1	CSPTENTEAFF
TRBJ2-7	TRBV28	CASSLSDNRYTYEQYF
TRBJ1-1	TRBV5-8	CASSLVWGPGVF
TRBJ1-2	TRBV28	CASSEGGGYGYTF
.	TRBV9	CASSVDAGYEQYF
TRBJ1-1	TRBV19	CASSPLTTFNTEAFF
TRBJ1-2	TRBV2	CASTPQEGIRGYTF
TRBJ2-3	TRBV4-3	CASSRRLSAGDPGGTDTQYF
TRBJ2-5	TRBV4-3	CASSQEAAPGTQYF
TRBJ2-3	TRBV28	CASSFNRGDLLDTQYF
TRBJ2-3	TRBV7-2	CASSSRGTSGRGDTQYF
TRBJ1-6	TRBV7-8	CASSLTGTGNSPLHF